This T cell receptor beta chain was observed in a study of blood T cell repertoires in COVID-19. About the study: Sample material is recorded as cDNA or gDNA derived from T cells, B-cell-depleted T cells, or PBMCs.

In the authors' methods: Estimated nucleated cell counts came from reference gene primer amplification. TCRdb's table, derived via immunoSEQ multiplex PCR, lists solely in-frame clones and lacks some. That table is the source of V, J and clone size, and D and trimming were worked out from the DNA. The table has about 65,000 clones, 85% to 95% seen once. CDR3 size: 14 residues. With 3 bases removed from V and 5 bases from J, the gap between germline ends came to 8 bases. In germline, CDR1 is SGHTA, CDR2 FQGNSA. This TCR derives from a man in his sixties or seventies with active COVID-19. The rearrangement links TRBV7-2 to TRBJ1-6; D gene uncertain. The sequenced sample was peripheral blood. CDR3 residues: CASSFPRDNSPLHF. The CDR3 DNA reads TGTGCCAGCAGCTTTCCGAGGGATAATTCACCCCTCCACTTT.